What follows is one T cell receptor beta chain and its context. Its antigen is as yet unknown. Each case's diagnosis was confirmed by two pathologists on H&E. The data belong to a study of immune evolution from preneoplasia to lung adenocarcinoma. Study-level information: HLA loss of heterozygosity: roughly 6.4% AIS, about 14% MIA, about 32% ADC, none AAH. Overall study results and limits: Clonality was highest in normal lung, lower in later-stage lesions apparently. Top clone share appeared to fall from AAH through AIS, MIA, adenocarcinoma.

Assay: immunoSEQ multiplex PCR; the TCRdb copy retains only in-frame clones and omits some. The table includes thousands of clones, around 80% detected once. Sample: FFPE invasive lung adenocarcinoma tissue. The source is a person aged 40-50 years with lung adenocarcinoma.

CDR3 DNA: TGTGCCAGCAGCAAAGCGCGGGGGGGCCGGGAAAAAACAAATGTTCAGCCCCAGCATTTT. Encoded protein: CASSKARGGREKTNVQPQHF. The V and J genes are TRBV21-1 and TRBJ1-5. TRBV21-1 is listed as a pseudogene. The CDR3 consists of 20 residues.